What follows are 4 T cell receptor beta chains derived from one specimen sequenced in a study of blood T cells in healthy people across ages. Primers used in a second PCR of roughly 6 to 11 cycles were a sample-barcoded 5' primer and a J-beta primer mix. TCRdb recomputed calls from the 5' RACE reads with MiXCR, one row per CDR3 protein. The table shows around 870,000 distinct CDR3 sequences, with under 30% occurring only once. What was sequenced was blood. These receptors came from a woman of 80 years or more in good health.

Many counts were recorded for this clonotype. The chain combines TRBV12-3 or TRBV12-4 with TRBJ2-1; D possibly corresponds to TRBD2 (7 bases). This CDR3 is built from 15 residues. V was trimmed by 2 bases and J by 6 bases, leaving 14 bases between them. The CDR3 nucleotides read TGTGCCAGCAGTTTACGTCAGGGGAGGGTCAATGAGCAGTTCTTC. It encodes CASSLRQGRVNEQFF.

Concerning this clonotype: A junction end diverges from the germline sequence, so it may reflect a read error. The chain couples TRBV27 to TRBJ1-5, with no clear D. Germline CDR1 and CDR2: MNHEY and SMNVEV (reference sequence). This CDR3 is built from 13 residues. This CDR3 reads CVSSLEAEQPQHF. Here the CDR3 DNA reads TGTGTCAGCAGTTTAGAAGCGGAGCAGCCCCAGCATTTT.

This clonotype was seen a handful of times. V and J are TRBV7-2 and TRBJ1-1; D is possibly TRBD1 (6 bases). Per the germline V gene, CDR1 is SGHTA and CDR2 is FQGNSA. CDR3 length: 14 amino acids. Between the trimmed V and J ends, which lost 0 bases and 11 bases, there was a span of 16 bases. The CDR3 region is CASSLAGGAGEAFF. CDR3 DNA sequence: TGTGCCAGCAGCTTAGCGGGGGGCGCGGGGGAGGCTTTCTTT.

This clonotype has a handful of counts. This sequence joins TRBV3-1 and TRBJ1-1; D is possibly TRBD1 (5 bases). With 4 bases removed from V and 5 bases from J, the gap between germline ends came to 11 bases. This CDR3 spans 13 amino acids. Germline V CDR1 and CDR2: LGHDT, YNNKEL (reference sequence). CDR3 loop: CASSRDAKTEAFF. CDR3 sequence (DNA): TGTGCCAGCAGCCGGGACGCCAAGACTGAAGCTTTCTTT.